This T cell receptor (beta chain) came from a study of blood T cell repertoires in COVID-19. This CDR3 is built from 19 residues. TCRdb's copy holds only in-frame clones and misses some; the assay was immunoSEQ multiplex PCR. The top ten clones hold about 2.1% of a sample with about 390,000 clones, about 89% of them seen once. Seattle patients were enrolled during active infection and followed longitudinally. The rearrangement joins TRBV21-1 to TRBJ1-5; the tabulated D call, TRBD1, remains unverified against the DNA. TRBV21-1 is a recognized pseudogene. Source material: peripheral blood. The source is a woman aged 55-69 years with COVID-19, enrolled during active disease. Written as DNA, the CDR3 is TGTGCCAGCAGCAAAACTTCCTTAACCGGGACAATTAGCAATCAGCCCCAGCATTTT. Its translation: CASSKTSLTGTISNQPQHF.